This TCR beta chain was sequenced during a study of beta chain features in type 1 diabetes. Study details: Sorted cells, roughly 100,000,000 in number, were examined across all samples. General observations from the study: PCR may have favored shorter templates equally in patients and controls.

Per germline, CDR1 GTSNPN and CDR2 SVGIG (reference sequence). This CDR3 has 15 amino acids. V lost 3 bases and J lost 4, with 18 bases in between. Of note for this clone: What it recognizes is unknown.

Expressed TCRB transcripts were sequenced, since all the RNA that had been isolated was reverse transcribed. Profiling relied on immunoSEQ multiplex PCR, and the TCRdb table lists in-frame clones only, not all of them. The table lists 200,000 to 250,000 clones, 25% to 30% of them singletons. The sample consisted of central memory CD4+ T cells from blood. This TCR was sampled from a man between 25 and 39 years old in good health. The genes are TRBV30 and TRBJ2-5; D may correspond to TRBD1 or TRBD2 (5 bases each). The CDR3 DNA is TGTGCCTGGAGCGACGGGACCCCCAGGACAGAGACCCAGTACTTC. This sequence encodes CAWSDGTPRTETQYF.